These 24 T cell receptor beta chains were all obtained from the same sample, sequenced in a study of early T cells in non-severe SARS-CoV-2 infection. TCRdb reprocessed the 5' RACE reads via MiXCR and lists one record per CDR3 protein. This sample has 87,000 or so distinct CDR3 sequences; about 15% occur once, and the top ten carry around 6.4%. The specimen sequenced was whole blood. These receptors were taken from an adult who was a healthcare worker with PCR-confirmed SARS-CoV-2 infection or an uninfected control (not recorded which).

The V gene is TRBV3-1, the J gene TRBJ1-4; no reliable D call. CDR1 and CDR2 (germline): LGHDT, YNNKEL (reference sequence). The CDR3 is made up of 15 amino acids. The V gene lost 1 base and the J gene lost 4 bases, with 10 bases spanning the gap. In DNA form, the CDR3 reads TGTGCCAGCAGCCAAGGGCAGATAAATAATGAAAAACTGTTTTTT. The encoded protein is CASSQGQINNEKLFF.

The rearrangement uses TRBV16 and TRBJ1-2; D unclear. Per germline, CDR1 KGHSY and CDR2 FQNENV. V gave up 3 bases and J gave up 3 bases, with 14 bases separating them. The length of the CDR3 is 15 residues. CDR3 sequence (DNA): TGTGCCAGCAGCCATCAGACCGGAACGGACTATGGCTACACCTTC. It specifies CASSHQTGTDYGYTF.

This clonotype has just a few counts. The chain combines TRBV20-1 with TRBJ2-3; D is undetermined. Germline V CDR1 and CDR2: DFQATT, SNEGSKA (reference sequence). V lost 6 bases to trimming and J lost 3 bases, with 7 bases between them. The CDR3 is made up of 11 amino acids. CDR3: CSASYTDTQYF. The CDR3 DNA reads TGCAGTGCGTCTTATACAGATACGCAGTATTTT.

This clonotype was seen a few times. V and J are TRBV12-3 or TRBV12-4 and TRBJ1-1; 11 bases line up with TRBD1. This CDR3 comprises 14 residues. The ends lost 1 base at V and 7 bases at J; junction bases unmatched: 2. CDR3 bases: TGTGCCAGCAGTTTAGGGACAGGGGGCTATGAAGCTTTCTTT. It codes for CASSLGTGGYEAFF.

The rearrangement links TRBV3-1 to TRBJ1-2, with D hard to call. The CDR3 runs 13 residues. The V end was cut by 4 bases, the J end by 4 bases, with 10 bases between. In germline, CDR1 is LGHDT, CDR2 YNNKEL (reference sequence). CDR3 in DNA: TGTGCCAGCAGCCTGAGGACGGCCTATGGCTACACCTTC. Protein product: CASSLRTAYGYTF. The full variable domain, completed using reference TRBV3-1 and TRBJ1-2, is DTAVSQTPKYLVTQMGNDKSIKCEQNLGHDTMYWYKQDSKKFLKIMFSYNNKELIINETVPNRFSPKSPDKAHLNLHINSLELGDSAVYFCASSLRTAYGYTFGSGTRLTVV.

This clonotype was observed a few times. The CDR3 sequence is CASSLLLEGPYEQYF. Here the CDR3 DNA reads TGTGCCAGCAGCTTACTTCTGGAAGGGCCCTACGAGCAGTACTTC. This rearrangement joins TRBV7-2 to TRBJ2-7; no clear D gene. The germline V and J ends were trimmed by 2 bases and 2 bases, with 13 bases remaining between them. The CDR3 extends over 15 amino acids. Germline CDR1 is SGHTA and CDR2 is FQGNSA.

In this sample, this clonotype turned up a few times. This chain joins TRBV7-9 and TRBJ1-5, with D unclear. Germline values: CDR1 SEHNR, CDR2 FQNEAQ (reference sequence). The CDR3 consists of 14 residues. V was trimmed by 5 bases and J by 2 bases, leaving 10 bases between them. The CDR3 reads CASSGSRGNQPQHF. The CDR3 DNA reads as TGTGCCAGCAGCGGCTCGAGGGGCAATCAGCCCCAGCATTTT.

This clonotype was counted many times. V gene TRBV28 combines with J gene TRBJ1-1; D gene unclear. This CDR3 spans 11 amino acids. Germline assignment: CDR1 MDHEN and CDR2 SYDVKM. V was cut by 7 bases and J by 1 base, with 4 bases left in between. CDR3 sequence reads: CASTENTEAFF. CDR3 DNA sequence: TGTGCCAGCACTGAGAACACTGAAGCTTTCTTT.

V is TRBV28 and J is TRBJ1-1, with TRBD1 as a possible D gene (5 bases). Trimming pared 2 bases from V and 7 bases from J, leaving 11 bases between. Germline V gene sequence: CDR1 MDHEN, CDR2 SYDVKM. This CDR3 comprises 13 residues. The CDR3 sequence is CASSLARADEAFF. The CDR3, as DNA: TGTGCCAGCAGTTTAGCCAGGGCGGATGAAGCTTTCTTT.

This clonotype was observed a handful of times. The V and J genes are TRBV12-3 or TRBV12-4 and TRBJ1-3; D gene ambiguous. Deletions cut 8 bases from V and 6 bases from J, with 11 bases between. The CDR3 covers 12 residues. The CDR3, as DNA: TGTGCCAGCTCCGAGGCGCCAAACACCATATATTTT. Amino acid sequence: CASSEAPNTIYF.

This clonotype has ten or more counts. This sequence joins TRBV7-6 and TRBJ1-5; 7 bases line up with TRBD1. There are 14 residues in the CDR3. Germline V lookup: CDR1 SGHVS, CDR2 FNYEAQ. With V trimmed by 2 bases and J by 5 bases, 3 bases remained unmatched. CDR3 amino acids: CASSLYRGHQPQHF. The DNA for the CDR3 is TGTGCCAGCAGCTTATACAGGGGTCATCAGCCCCAGCATTTT.

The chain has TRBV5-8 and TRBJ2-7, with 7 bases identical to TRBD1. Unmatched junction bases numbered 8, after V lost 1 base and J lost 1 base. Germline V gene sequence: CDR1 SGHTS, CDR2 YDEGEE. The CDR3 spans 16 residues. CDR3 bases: TGTGCCAGCAGCTTGCGGACGACAGGGAAATCCTACGAGCAGTACTTC. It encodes CASSLRTTGKSYEQYF. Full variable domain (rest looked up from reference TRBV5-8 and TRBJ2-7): EAGVTQSPTHLIKTRGQQATLRCSPISGHTSVYWYQQALGLGLQFLLWYDEGEERNRGNFPPRFSGRQFPNYSSELNVNALELEDSALYLCASSLRTTGKSYEQYFGPGTRLTVT.

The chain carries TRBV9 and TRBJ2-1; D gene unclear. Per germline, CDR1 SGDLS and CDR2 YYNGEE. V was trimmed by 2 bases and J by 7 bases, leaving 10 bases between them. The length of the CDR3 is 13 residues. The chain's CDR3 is CASSVPGRNEQFF. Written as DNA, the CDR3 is TGTGCCAGCAGCGTGCCGGGTCGGAATGAGCAGTTCTTC.

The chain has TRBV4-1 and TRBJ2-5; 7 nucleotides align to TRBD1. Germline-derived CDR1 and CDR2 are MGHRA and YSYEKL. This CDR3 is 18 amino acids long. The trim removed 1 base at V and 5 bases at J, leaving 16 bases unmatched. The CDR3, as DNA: TGCGCCAGCAGCCAAGGCCTAATTATGACAGGGTTTAAGGAGACCCAGTACTTC. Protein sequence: CASSQGLIMTGFKETQYF.

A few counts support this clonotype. CDR3 bases: TGTGCCTGGAGTACCGGGACTCCGAATGAGCAGTTCTTC. Translated, it gives CAWSTGTPNEQFF. This chain connects TRBV30 to TRBJ2-1, with a tentative D call TRBD2 (6 bases). The V end lost 2 bases, the J end lost 7 bases, and 12 bases lay between the germline ends. This CDR3 is built from 13 residues. Germline loops: CDR1 GTSNPN, CDR2 SVGIG (reference sequence). Together with reference TRBV30 and TRBJ2-1, the CDR3 gives the full variable domain: SQTIHQWPATLVQPVGSPLSLECTVEGTSNPNLYWYRQAAGRGLQLLFYSVGIGQISSEVPQNLSASRPQDRQFILSSKKLLLSDSGFYLCAWSTGTPNEQFFGPGTRLTVL.

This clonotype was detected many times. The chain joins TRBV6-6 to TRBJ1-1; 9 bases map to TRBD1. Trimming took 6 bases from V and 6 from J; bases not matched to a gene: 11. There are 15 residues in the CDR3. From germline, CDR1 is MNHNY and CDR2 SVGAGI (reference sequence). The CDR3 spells CASRQNTGGSPEAFF. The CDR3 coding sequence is TGTGCCAGCAGGCAAAACACAGGGGGCTCTCCTGAAGCTTTCTTT.

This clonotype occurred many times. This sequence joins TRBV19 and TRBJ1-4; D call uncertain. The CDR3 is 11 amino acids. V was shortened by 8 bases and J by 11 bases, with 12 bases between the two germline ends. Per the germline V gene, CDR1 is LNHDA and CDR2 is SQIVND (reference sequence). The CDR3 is CASGRQAKLFF. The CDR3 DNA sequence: TGTGCCAGTGGTAGACAAGCGAAACTGTTTTTT. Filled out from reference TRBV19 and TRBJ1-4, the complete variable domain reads DGGITQSPKYLFRKEGQNVTLSCEQNLNHDAMYWYRQDPGQGLRLIYYSQIVNDFQKGDIAEGYSVSREKKESFPLTVTSAQKNPTAFYLCASGRQAKLFFGSGTQLSVL.

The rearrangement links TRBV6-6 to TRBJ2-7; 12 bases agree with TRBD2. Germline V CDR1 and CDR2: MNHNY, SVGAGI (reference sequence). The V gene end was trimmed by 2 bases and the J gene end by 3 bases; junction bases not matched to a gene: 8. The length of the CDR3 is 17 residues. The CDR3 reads CASSYEGLAGRYYEQYF. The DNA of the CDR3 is TGTGCCAGCAGTTACGAAGGACTAGCGGGGAGGTACTACGAGCAGTACTTC.

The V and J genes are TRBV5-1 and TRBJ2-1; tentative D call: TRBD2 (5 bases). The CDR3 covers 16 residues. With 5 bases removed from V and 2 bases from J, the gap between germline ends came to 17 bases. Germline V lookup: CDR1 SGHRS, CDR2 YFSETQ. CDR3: CASSYVPVGAYNEQFF. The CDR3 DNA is TGCGCCAGCAGTTACGTTCCGGTCGGGGCCTACAATGAGCAGTTCTTC.

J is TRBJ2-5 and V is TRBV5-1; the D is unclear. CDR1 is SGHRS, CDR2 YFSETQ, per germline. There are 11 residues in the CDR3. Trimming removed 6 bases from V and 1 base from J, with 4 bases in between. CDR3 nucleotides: TGCGCCAGCAAAGCCCAAGAGACCCAGTACTTC. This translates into CASKAQETQYF.

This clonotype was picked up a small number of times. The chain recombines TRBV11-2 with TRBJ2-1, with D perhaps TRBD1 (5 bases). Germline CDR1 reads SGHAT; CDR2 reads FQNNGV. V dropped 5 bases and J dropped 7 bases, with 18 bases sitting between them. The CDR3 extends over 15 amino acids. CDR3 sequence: CASSRNQGVGNEQFF. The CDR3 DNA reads TGTGCCAGCAGCCGAAATCAGGGTGTCGGTAATGAGCAGTTCTTC. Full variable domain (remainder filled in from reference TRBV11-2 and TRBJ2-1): EAGVAQSPRYKIIEKRQSVAFWCNPISGHATLYWYQQILGQGPKLLIQFQNNGVVDDSQLPKDRFSAERLKGVDSTLKIQPAKLEDSAVYLCASSRNQGVGNEQFFGPGTRLTVL.

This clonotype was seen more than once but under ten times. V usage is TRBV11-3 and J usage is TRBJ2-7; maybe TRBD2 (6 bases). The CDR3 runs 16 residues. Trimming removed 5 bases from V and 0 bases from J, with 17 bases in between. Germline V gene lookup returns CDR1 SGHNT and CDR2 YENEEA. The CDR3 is CASSPQRRGHSYEQYF. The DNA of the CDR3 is TGTGCCAGCAGCCCCCAAAGGCGGGGTCACTCCTACGAGCAGTACTTC.

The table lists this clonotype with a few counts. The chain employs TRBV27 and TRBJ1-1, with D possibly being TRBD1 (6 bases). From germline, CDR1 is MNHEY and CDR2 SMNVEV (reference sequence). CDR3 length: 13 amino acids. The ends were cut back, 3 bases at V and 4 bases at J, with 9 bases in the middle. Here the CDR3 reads CASSFGGATEAFF. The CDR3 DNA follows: TGTGCCAGCAGTTTTGGGGGGGCCACTGAAGCTTTCTTT.

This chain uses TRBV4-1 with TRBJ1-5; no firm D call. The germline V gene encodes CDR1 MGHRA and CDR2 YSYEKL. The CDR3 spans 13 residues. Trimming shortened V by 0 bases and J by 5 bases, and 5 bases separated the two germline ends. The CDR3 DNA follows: TGCGCCAGCAGCCAAGAGAGACATCAGCCCCAGCATTTT. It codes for CASSQERHQPQHF.